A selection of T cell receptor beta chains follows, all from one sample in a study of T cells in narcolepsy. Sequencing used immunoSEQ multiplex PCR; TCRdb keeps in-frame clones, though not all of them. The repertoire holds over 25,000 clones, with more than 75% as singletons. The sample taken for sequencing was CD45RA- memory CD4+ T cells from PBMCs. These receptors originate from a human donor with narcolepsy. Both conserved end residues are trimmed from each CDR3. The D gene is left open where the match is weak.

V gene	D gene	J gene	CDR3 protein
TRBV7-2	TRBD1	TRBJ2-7	ASKRQGAYEQY
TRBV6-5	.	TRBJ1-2	ASSFARQAYGYT
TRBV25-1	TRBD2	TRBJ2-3	ASRLAGGDTQY
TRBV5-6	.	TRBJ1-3	ASSLAGGQHGNTIY
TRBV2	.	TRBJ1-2	ASSERGGGAYGYT
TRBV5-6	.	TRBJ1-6	ASSPAGERTFYNSPLH
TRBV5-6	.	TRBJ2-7	ASSRATYEQY
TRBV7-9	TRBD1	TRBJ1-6	ASSFDRGGSPLH
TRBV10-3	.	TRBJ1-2	ASSSNYGYT
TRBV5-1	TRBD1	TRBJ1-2	ASSPEGQKSYGYT
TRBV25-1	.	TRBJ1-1	ASSAAGNTEAF
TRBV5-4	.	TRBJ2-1	ASSPSQRSYNEQF
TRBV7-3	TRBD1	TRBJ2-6	ASSTAGTGFSGANVLT
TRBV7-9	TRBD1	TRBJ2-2	ASSWDRILRLGTGELF
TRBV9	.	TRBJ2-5	ASSVLGGGETQY
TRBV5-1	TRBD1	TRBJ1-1	ASSQDRDTEAF
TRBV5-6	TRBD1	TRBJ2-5	ASSIPGQRQETQY
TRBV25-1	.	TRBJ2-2	ASSEWGTSSGELF
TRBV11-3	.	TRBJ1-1	ASSPTGPNTEAF
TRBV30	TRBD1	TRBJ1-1	AWRGGRQGFTEAF
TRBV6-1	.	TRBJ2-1	ASTRTSDEQF
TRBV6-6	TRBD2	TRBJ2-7	ASIVRGDYEQY
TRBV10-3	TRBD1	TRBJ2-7	AISEDLSGGLYEQY
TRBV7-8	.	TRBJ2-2	ASSLLLPTGELF
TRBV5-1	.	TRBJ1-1	ASSLGPQGTTEAF
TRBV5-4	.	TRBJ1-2	ASTPEGGVDYGYT
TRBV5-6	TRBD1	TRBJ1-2	ASSLAGQGDYGYT
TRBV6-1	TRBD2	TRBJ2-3	ASSSGGAKDTQY
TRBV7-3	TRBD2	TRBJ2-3	ASTPFGGSTDTQY
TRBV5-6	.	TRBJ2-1	ASSADRTGQF
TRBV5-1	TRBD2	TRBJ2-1	ASSHPSGGAGNEQF
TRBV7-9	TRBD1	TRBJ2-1	ASSLDRTGIRF
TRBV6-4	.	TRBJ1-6	ASSEGANSPLH
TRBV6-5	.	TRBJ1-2	ASSYSILGYDDYT
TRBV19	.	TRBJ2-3	ASSTGWRVDTQY
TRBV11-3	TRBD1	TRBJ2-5	ASSFGRTGATRKPQY
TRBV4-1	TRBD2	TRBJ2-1	ASSQALLAGGPRTYNEQF
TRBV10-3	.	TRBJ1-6	AISESPGKKDSPLH
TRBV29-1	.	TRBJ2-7	SVAAGGGEQY
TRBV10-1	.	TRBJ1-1	ASSLEKVGTEAF
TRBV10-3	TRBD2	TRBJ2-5	AISGTSGGAGETQY
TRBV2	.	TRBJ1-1	ASRFESIVDTEAF
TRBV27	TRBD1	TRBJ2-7	ASSLSRDRGSPRVHEQY